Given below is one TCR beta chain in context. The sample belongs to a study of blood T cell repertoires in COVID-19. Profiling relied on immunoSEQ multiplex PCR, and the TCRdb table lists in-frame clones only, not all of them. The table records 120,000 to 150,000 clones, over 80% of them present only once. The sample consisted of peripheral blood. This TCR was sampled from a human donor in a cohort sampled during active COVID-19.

The CDR3 nucleotides read TGTGCCAGTAGACAAACCGGGACAGCCTACAATGAGCAGTTCTTC. Protein product: CASRQTGTAYNEQFF. The chain links TRBV19 to TRBJ2-1; 7 bases agree with TRBD1. The CDR3 length is 15 residues. The V and J ends lost 6 bases and 2 bases, in that order; junction bases with no gene match: 7. CDR1 and CDR2 (germline): LNHDA, SQIVND (reference sequence).